Listed below are T cell receptor beta chains from one sample, sequenced in a study of CD8+ T cells in alopecia areata. The protocol was immunoSEQ multiplex PCR, while the TCRdb copy is restricted to in-frame clones and leaves out a portion. This sample yields 15,000 to 17,000 clones, of which more than 50% are seen a single time; roughly an eighth belongs to the top ten. Sequenced material: skin. These TCRs come from a human donor with alopecia areata. CDR3s include the opening cysteine and the closing phenylalanine or tryptophan. Each record gives: J gene, V gene, CDR3 protein.

>TRBJ2-2|TRBV6-5
CASRPGLFTGELFF
>TRBJ2-7|TRBV4-3
CASSQEPGRVGYEQYF
>TRBJ2-5|TRBV27
CASILSGTVGTQYF
>TRBJ1-1|TRBV27
CASSSPTDSFCFF
>TRBJ2-7|TRBV19
CASSAGQSYEQYF
>TRBJ2-7|TRBV6-1
CASSRHRMNYEQYF
>TRBJ2-1|TRBV7-8
CASSPGPLNEQFF
>TRBJ2-7|TRBV11-2
CASSQTSGRYYEQYF
>TRBJ2-5|TRBV7-2
CASSLGSRGLAGGETQYF
>TRBJ1-2|TRBV18
CASSSREGYTF
>TRBJ1-1|TRBV27
CASTKRPGGGSAFF
>TRBJ1-2|TRBV27
CASSYWRGGVGYTF
>TRBJ1-1|TRBV19
CASSIDSGQLNTEAFF
>TRBJ2-7|TRBV4-1
CASSLNRDRERPTYEQYF
>TRBJ2-7|TRBV11-3
CASSWPGLGSYEQYF
>TRBJ2-7|TRBV11-3
CASSFYDSYEQYF
>TRBJ1-2|TRBV4-1
CASSPPDRALSISGGYTF
>TRBJ1-1|TRBV15
CATSRAGRMTEAFF
>TRBJ1-2|TRBV27
CASSLSGLYGYTF
>TRBJ1-5|TRBV29-1
CSGGTGDQPQHF
>TRBJ2-3|TRBV28
CASSLFGGADTQYF
>TRBJ2-5|TRBV7-8
CASSLKTGTGQETQYF
>TRBJ2-5|TRBV29-1
CSASVSETQYF
>NA|TRBV9
CASSVGDGTTYEQYF
>TRBJ1-5|TRBV19
CASSIDSTGSPQHF
>TRBJ2-5|TRBV27
CASSLLAGVGETQYF
>TRBJ2-1|TRBV11-1
CASRPLAANHNEQFF
>TRBJ1-6|TRBV30
CAWSITRSILASPLHF
>TRBJ2-7|TRBV11-2
CASGSYPANSYYEQYF
>TRBJ1-5|TRBV18
CASSPGDRVHNQPQHF
>TRBJ2-3|TRBV5-1
CASSLDQSTDTQYF
>TRBJ2-3|TRBV9
CASSAGGRSTDTQYF
>TRBJ2-7|TRBV2
CASSEREGFYEQYF
>TRBJ2-7|TRBV28
CASSISRWTGASYEQYF
>TRBJ2-2|TRBV28
CASSLGQGRAGELFF
>TRBJ1-1|TRBV19
CASRLGAATEAFF
>TRBJ2-7|TRBV6-1
CASSEAHRAGAYEQYF
>TRBJ1-1|TRBV7-2
CASSLGWRDDF
>TRBJ2-1|TRBV6-6
CASSYGLAYNEQFF
>TRBJ2-3|TRBV5-1
CASSQGASLQYF
>TRBJ2-7|TRBV20-1
CSVPSLGEQYF
>TRBJ1-5|TRBV5-1
CASSFFPGRDNQPQHF
>TRBJ2-2|TRBV27
CASSLISKTGELFF
>TRBJ1-5|TRBV10-2
CASSEIGGAYNQPQHF
>TRBJ2-7|TRBV7-3
CASSTGTGDSYEQYF
>TRBJ1-1|TRBV28
CASRHYLNTEAFF
>TRBJ2-5|TRBV4-1
CASSQFAGLGDHQTQYF
>TRBJ1-1|TRBV6-5
CASSVRSEAFF
>NA|TRBV7-3
CASSPTSGMGEQYF
>TRBJ2-7|TRBV6-6
CASSDDRREGGKQYF
>TRBJ2-7|TRBV4-2
CASSQVSGTDYEQYF
>TRBJ1-5|TRBV7-9
CASSSTGGFQPQHF
>TRBJ1-2|TRBV10-2
CASSEGTAYGYTF
>TRBJ2-7|TRBV6-5
CASSYSILNYEQYF
>TRBJ2-3|TRBV6-6
CASSYEFTTDTQYF
>TRBJ2-7|TRBV7-3
CASSPHDRDKYF
>TRBJ1-1|TRBV29-1
CSVVGGGSGFLAEAFF